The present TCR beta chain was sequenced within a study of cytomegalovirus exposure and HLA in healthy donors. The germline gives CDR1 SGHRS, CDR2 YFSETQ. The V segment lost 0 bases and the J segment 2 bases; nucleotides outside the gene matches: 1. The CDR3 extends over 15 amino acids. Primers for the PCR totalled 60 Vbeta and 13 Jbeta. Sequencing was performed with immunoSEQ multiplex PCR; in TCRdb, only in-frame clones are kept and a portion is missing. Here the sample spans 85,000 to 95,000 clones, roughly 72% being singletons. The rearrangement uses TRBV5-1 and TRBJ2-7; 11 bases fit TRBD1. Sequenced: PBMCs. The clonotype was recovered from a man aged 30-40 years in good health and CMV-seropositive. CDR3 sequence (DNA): TGCGCCAGCAGCTTGGGGGGACAGGGGGCCTACGAGCAGTACTTC. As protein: CASSLGGQGAYEQYF.